This T cell receptor beta chain derives from a study of blood T cell repertoires in COVID-19. The repertoire was sequenced with immunoSEQ multiplex PCR; TCRdb's copy has only in-frame clones and lacks some. The sample carries approximately 240,000 clones, 70% to 90% recorded once. Trimming cost V 4 bases and J 5 bases; bases outside gene matches: 7. The CDR3 is 14 amino acids. Germline V gene lookup returns CDR1 SGHNT and CDR2 YYREEE (reference sequence). The V and J genes are TRBV5-4 and TRBJ1-1; 8 bases fit TRBD1. The origin of this receptor is a woman aged 45-59 years in a cohort exposed to, infected with or recovered from COVID-19 (not recorded which). Sequencing used PBMCs or T cells enriched from blood (not recorded which). The CDR3 region has the DNA TGTGCCAGCAGCCCCCGGACAGGGCGGACTGAAGCTTTCTTT. It translates to CASSPRTGRTEAFF.